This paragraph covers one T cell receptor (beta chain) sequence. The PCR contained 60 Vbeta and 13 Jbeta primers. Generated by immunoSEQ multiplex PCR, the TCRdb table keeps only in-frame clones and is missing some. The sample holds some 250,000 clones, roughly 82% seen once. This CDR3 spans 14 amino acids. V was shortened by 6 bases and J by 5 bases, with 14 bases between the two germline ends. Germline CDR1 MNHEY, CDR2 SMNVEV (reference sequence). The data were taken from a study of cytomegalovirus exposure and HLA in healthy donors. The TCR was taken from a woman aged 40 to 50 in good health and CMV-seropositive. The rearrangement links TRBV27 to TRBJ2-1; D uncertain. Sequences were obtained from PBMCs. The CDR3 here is CASSPGYGDNEQFF. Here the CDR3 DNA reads TGTGCCAGCAGCCCGGGTTACGGAGACAATGAGCAGTTCTTC.